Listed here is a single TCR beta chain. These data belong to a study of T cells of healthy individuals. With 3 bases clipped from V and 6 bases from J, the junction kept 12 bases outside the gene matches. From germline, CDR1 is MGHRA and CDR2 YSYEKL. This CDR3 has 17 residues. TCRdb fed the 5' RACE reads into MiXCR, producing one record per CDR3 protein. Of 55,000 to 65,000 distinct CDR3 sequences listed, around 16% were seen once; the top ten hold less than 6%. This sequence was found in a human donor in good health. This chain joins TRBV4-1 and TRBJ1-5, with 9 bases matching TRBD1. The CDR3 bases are TGCGCCAGCAGCCACGGGACAGGGTCCTCGGGGGGTCAGCCCCAGCATTTT. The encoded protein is CASSHGTGSSGGQPQHF.